The 30 T cell receptor beta chains below were found in one sample sequenced in a study of human T cells and chemical hapten exposure. Time point specified: pre-sensitization, week 0. Treatment meaning: therapeutic diphenylcyclopropenone sensitization with weekly scalp DPC. Using its own MiXCR run on the RACE reads, TCRdb lists one record per CDR3 protein. The data show 85,000 to 120,000 distinct CDR3 sequences, roughly 12% seen once. Sequenced material: whole blood, taken in connection with sensitization to the hapten diphenylcyclopropenone (DPC). All receptors come from a woman aged 45-59 years with alopecia areata. Some clones in this sample may be carry-over from other donors' samples.

This clonotype was seen repeatedly, ten times or more. This sequence joins TRBV3-1 and TRBJ2-7; the D is unclear. The CDR3 consists of 12 residues. Germline values: CDR1 LGHDT, CDR2 YNNKEL (reference sequence). Trimming shortened V by 1 base and J by 4 bases, and 5 bases separated the two germline ends. The CDR3 sequence: CASSQAGYEQYF. CDR3 bases: TGTGCCAGCAGCCAAGCAGGATACGAGCAGTACTTC.

This clonotype was observed many times. Mismatch with germline at one junction end may stem from a read error. J is TRBJ1-6 and V is TRBV2; a weak D match, TRBD1 (5 bases). Germline V gene data show CDR1 as SNHLY and CDR2 as FYNNEI. CDR3 length: 14 residues. The CDR3 is CASGLSGGNSPLHF. The CDR3 DNA reads TGTGCCAGCGGCTTATCCGGGGGGAATTCGCCCCTCCACTTT. Based on the CDR3 plus reference TRBV2 and TRBJ1-6, the full variable domain is EPEVTQTPSHQVTQMGQEVILRCVPISNHLYFYWYRQILGQKVEFLVSFYNNEISEKSEIFDDQFSVERPDGSNFTLKIRSTKLEDSAMYFCASGLSGGNSPLHFGNGTRLTVT.

This chain connects TRBV7-9 to TRBJ2-3; TRBD1 agrees at 7 bases. With 8 bases clipped from V and 3 bases from J, the junction kept 5 bases outside the gene matches. The CDR3 extends over 13 amino acids. Germline lookup yields CDR1 SEHNR and CDR2 FQNEAQ (reference sequence). The CDR3 here is CASQEGATDTQYF. CDR3 bases: TGTGCCAGCCAAGAGGGGGCAACAGATACGCAGTATTTT.

This clonotype came up a few times. V usage is TRBV7-9 and J usage is TRBJ2-6; tentatively, D is TRBD1 or TRBD2 (5 bases each). CDR3 length: 17 amino acids. Per germline, CDR1 SEHNR and CDR2 FQNEAQ (reference sequence). Trimming took 5 bases from V and 0 from J, leaving 14 bases between them. DNA for the CDR3: TGTGCCAGCAGCACCGGGACGGGGACCTCTGGGGCCAACGTCCTGACTTTC. This translates into CASSTGTGTSGANVLTF.

Many counts were recorded for this clonotype. The chain recombines TRBV7-2 with TRBJ2-5, with D possibly TRBD2 on 6 matching bases. The CDR3 runs to 14 residues. Germline loops: CDR1 SGHTA, CDR2 FQGNSA. Trimming left V 2 bases short and J 2 bases short, with 9 bases between. DNA of the CDR3: TGTGCCAGCAGCTTACAGGGAGGACAAGAGACCCAGTACTTC. Translated, it gives CASSLQGGQETQYF.

CDR3 DNA: TGTGCCAGCAGCCGACAGCGGGATACGCAGTATTTT. This gives the protein CASSRQRDTQYF. The gene calls are TRBV7-9 and TRBJ2-3, with D perhaps being TRBD1 or TRBD2 (5 bases each). Germline CDR1 SEHNR, CDR2 FQNEAQ (reference sequence). The CDR3 spans 12 residues. V lost 5 bases and J lost 6, with 9 bases in between.

This clonotype was found a few times. CDR3 DNA: TGTGCCAGCATCTCCCACGGACTACAGGGGGTAGGTTCCTACAATGAGCAGTTCTTC. This gives the protein CASISHGLQGVGSYNEQFF. The chain recombines TRBV12-3 or TRBV12-4 with TRBJ2-1; 8 bases are shared with TRBD1. V lost 7 bases and J lost 1; bases outside the gene matches: 18. The CDR3 has 19 amino acids.

This sequence joins TRBV5-4 and TRBJ2-7, with D tentatively TRBD2 (6 bases). From germline, CDR1 is SGHNT and CDR2 YYREEE (reference sequence). This CDR3 is 14 amino acids long. Trimming stripped 4 bases from V and 2 bases from J, with 13 bases between. CDR3 amino acids: CASSQAGGAYEQYF. DNA for the CDR3: TGTGCCAGCAGCCAAGCGGGTGGAGCCTACGAGCAGTACTTC.

At least ten counts were recorded for this clonotype. The chain recombines TRBV6-6 with TRBJ1-5; D is uncertain. Germline V gene data show CDR1 as MNHNY and CDR2 as SVGAGI (reference sequence). The CDR3 length is 14 residues. Deletions cut 2 bases from V and 1 base from J, with 6 bases between. The CDR3 protein is CASSYVGSNQPQHF. The CDR3 coding sequence is TGTGCCAGCAGTTACGTAGGGAGCAATCAGCCCCAGCATTTT.

The chain joins TRBV11-2 to TRBJ1-2; TRBD1 might be the D (5 bases). V shed 5 bases and J shed 8 bases, with 24 bases lying between them. In germline, CDR1 is SGHAT, CDR2 FQNNGV. The CDR3 covers 16 residues. For the CDR3, the DNA is TGTGCCAGCAGCAAGGGACGGATCAACGTCGAAGGAGGCTACACCTTC. Its protein is CASSKGRINVEGGYTF. Full variable domain (remainder filled in from reference TRBV11-2 and TRBJ1-2): EAGVAQSPRYKIIEKRQSVAFWCNPISGHATLYWYQQILGQGPKLLIQFQNNGVVDDSQLPKDRFSAERLKGVDSTLKIQPAKLEDSAVYLCASSKGRINVEGGYTFGSGTRLTVV.

This clonotype has more than one count but fewer than ten. The genes are TRBV28 and TRBJ2-3, with TRBD1 as a possible D gene (5 bases). In germline, CDR1 is MDHEN, CDR2 SYDVKM. The CDR3 runs to 10 residues. Trimming took 9 bases from V and 8 from J, leaving 9 bases between them. CDR3 protein: CARGVGTQYF. The CDR3 nucleotides are TGTGCCAGAGGGGTCGGTACGCAGTATTTT.

The V gene is TRBV20-1, the J gene TRBJ2-7, with 10 bases fitting TRBD2. The CDR3 contains 18 residues. V shed 6 bases, J shed 5 bases, and the junction held 22 bases outside the gene matches. Germline V gives CDR1 DFQATT, CDR2 SNEGSKA (reference sequence). This CDR3 reads CSALPGLATQGMSDEQYF. The CDR3 DNA reads as TGCAGTGCCCTACCGGGACTAGCGACCCAGGGGATGTCCGACGAGCAGTACTTC.

This clonotype has a handful of counts. The chain carries TRBV4-3 and TRBJ1-5; the D gene is possibly TRBD1 (5 bases). CDR1 and CDR2 (germline): LGHNA, YSLEER. The CDR3 contains 15 residues. Trimming stripped 0 bases from V and 5 bases from J, with 11 bases between. This CDR3 is CASSQDWGEYQPQHF. The CDR3 coding sequence is TGCGCCAGCAGCCAAGATTGGGGGGAGTATCAGCCCCAGCATTTT.

This clonotype has more than one count but fewer than ten. The J gene is TRBJ2-6, the V gene TRBV7-2, with D perhaps TRBD1 (6 bases). The V gene's germline CDR1 is SGHTA and CDR2 FQGNSA. Between the trimmed V and J ends, which lost 0 bases and 0 bases, there was a span of 15 bases. This CDR3 has 19 amino acids. The CDR3 DNA sequence: TGTGCCAGCAGCTTAGCGCGAACAGGGTTCCCCTCTGGGGCCAACGTCCTGACTTTC. Amino acids: CASSLARTGFPSGANVLTF.

At least ten counts were recorded for this clonotype. The chain links TRBV5-1 to TRBJ2-5; D is unresolved. V was cut by 3 bases and J by 7 bases, with 7 bases left in between. Germline V gene data show CDR1 as SGHRS and CDR2 as YFSETQ. CDR3 size: 11 residues. CDR3 amino acids: CASSSSGTQYF. CDR3 nucleotides: TGCGCCAGCAGCTCATCTGGGACCCAGTACTTC.

Only a few counts were recorded for this clonotype. V and J are TRBV19 and TRBJ1-1; D is unresolved. V shed 1 base and J shed 1 base, with 13 bases lying between them. The CDR3 spans 16 residues. Germline CDR1 reads LNHDA; CDR2 reads SQIVND (reference sequence). The CDR3 loop is CASSIGGNLRNTEAFF. As DNA, the CDR3 is TGTGCCAGTAGTATAGGAGGCAACCTGAGGAACACTGAAGCTTTCTTT.

The CDR3 DNA sequence: TGTGCCAGTAGTAGCCTCGGGCCTTCAAACGTCGGCGAGCAGTACTTC. It is translated as CASSSLGPSNVGEQYF. This rearrangement joins TRBV19 to TRBJ2-7; no firm D call. The CDR3 has 16 amino acids. V gave up 4 bases and J gave up 6 bases, with 22 bases separating them. Germline values: CDR1 LNHDA, CDR2 SQIVND (reference sequence).

This clonotype has more than one count but fewer than ten. The chain couples TRBV5-4 to TRBJ2-2; 7 positions agree with TRBD2. CDR3 length: 17 residues. Per the germline V gene, CDR1 is SGHNT and CDR2 is YYREEE (reference sequence). With 1 base clipped from V and 4 bases from J, the junction kept 10 bases outside the gene matches. CDR3 nucleotide sequence: TGTGCCAGCAGCTTGAGGTCCGCGGGAGTTACCACCGGGGAGCTGTTTTTT. Translated, it gives CASSLRSAGVTTGELFF. The full variable domain, in which reference TRBV5-4 and TRBJ2-2 provide the parts outside the CDR3, is ETGVTQSPTHLIKTRGQQVTLRCSSQSGHNTVSWYQQALGQGPQFIFQYYREEENGRGNFPPRFSGLQFPNYSSELNVNALELDDSALYLCASSLRSAGVTTGELFFGEGSRLTVL.

This clonotype was counted only a few times. V is TRBV4-3 and J is TRBJ2-1; unclear D gene. The V end lost 0 bases, the J end lost 4 bases, and 4 bases lay between the germline ends. Germline V gives CDR1 LGHNA, CDR2 YSLEER. This CDR3 is built from 13 residues. This chain's CDR3 is CASSQDWYNEQFF. The DNA for the CDR3 is TGCGCCAGCAGCCAAGACTGGTACAATGAGCAGTTCTTC.

The table lists this clonotype with many counts. This sequence joins TRBV7-9 and TRBJ2-5, with 10 bases fitting TRBD2. The CDR3 has 17 amino acids. CDR1 SEHNR and CDR2 FQNEAQ come from the germline V gene (reference sequence). The trim removed 2 bases at V and 5 bases at J, leaving 11 bases unmatched. CDR3 nucleotide sequence: TGTGCCAGCAGCTTATCCACTAGCGGGGAGGTATTTGAGACCCAGTACTTC. Translation gives CASSLSTSGEVFETQYF.

The genes are TRBV5-1 and TRBJ1-3; 7 bases map to TRBD1. In germline, CDR1 is SGHRS, CDR2 YFSETQ. V dropped 0 bases and J dropped 0; count of bases not matched to a gene: 6. CDR3 length: 17 amino acids. Here the CDR3 DNA reads TGCGCCAGCAGCTTGGGACAGGGCCGCTTCTCTGGAAACACCATATATTTT. Translated, it gives CASSLGQGRFSGNTIYF.

Only a few counts were recorded for this clonotype. The rearrangement uses TRBV7-9 and TRBJ1-2; 8 bases agree with TRBD1. Losses at the gene ends were 9 bases for V and 2 bases for J; bases not matched to a gene: 2. CDR1 and CDR2 from the germline V gene are SEHNR and FQNEAQ (reference sequence). The CDR3 length is 12 residues. The CDR3 region is CASNRGNYGYTF. The CDR3 DNA sequence: TGTGCCAGTAACAGGGGGAACTATGGCTACACCTTC.

This chain connects TRBV20-1 to TRBJ1-1; tentative D call: TRBD1 (6 bases). Germline CDR1 reads DFQATT; CDR2 reads SNEGSKA (reference sequence). Trimming took 6 bases from V and 0 from J, leaving 26 bases between them. The CDR3 totals 18 residues. This chain's CDR3 is CSARGIIGGGRMNTEAFF. The CDR3 DNA reads TGCAGTGCCCGGGGCATAATCGGCGGGGGCCGCATGAACACTGAAGCTTTCTTT.

This clonotype was detected a few times. The chain is built from TRBV12-3 or TRBV12-4 and TRBJ2-2; D not certain. This CDR3 is 12 amino acids long. Trimming took 8 bases from V and 7 from J, leaving 11 bases between them. Written as DNA, the CDR3 is TGTGCCAGCCACGGTGGCGGCGGGGAGCTGTTTTTT. This codes for CASHGGGGELFF.

This clonotype occurred a few times. V gene TRBV5-4 combines with J gene TRBJ2-1, with 8 bases aligning to TRBD1. Germline loops: CDR1 SGHNT, CDR2 YYREEE (reference sequence). The V gene end was trimmed by 3 bases and the J gene end by 5 bases; junction bases not matched to a gene: 16. This CDR3 has 18 amino acids. CDR3 loop: CASSSGYPDRGDNNEQFF. The CDR3 bases are TGTGCCAGCAGCTCGGGGTACCCCGACAGGGGCGATAACAATGAGCAGTTCTTC.

This clonotype was found many times. The chain is built from TRBV27 and TRBJ2-3; unclear D gene. The CDR3 totals 16 residues. The germline gives CDR1 MNHEY, CDR2 SMNVEV (reference sequence). Trimming shortened V by 0 bases and J by 4 bases, and 14 bases separated the two germline ends. CDR3 nucleotide sequence: TGTGCCAGCAGTTTATCGCCCGTCCGTAACCCAGATACGCAGTATTTT. Its protein is CASSLSPVRNPDTQYF.

In its sample, this clonotype was seen many times. V is TRBV18 and J is TRBJ2-1, with a possible D match to TRBD2 (5 bases). The germline V gene encodes CDR1 KGHSH and CDR2 LQKENI. CDR3 length: 14 amino acids. Trimming pared 5 bases from V and 5 bases from J, leaving 13 bases between. The CDR3 nucleotides read TGTGCCAGCTCAAAGGACCGGAGGAACAATGAGCAGTTCTTC. As protein: CASSKDRRNNEQFF.

The chain employs TRBV7-9 and TRBJ1-1; D unresolved. From germline, CDR1 is SEHNR and CDR2 FQNEAQ (reference sequence). With 3 bases removed from V and 3 bases from J, the gap between germline ends came to 5 bases. The CDR3 runs 12 residues. CDR3 residues: CASSFSDTEAFF. In nucleotides, the CDR3 is TGTGCCAGCAGCTTTAGTGACACTGAAGCTTTCTTT.

V is TRBV5-1 and J is TRBJ2-7; the match to TRBD1 covers 7 bases. Unmatched junction bases numbered 9, after V lost 9 bases and J lost 0 bases. Germline V CDR1 and CDR2: SGHRS, YFSETQ. This CDR3 has 14 residues. This CDR3 is CATSQGVSSYEQYF. Written as DNA, the CDR3 is TGCGCCACCTCCCAGGGGGTATCCTCCTACGAGCAGTACTTC.

The chain uses TRBV11-2 and TRBJ2-3; D is unresolved. The CDR3 extends over 17 amino acids. The ends were cut back, 1 base at V and 0 bases at J, with 14 bases in the middle. CDR1 and CDR2 (germline): SGHAT, FQNNGV. The CDR3 loop reads CASSLGKGPTSTDTQYF. CDR3 nucleotides: TGTGCCAGCAGCTTAGGAAAAGGCCCGACTAGCACAGATACGCAGTATTTT.